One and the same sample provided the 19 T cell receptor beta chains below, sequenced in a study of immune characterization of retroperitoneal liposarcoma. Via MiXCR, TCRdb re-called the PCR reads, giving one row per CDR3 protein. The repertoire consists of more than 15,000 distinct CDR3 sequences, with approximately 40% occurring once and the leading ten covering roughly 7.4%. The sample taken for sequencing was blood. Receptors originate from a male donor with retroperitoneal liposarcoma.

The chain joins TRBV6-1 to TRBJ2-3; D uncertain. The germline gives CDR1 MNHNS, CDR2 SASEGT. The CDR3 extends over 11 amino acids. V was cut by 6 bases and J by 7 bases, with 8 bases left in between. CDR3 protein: CASRAGHTQYF. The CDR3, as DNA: TGTGCCAGCAGGGCCGGGCATACGCAGTATTTT.

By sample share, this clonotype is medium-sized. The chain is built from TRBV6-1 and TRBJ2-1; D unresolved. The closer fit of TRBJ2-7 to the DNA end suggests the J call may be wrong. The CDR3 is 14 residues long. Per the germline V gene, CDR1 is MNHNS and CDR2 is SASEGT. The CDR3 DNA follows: TGTGCCAGCAGTGACCAGCCGATTGGTTACGAGCAGTACTTC. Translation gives CASSDQPIGYEQYF.

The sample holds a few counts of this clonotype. CDR3 protein: CASSDRAETQYF. DNA of the CDR3: TGTGCCAGCAGTGACAGGGCAGAGACCCAGTACTTC. The chain combines TRBV2 with TRBJ2-1; D possibly corresponds to TRBD1 (5 bases). The DNA end lines up better with TRBJ2-5; the J call may be wrong. The CDR3 runs 12 residues. Germline V gives CDR1 SNHLY, CDR2 FYNNEI.

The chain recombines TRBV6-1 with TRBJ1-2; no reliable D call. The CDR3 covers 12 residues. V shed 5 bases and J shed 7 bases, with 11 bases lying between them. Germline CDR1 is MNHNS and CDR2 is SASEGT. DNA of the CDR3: TGTGCCAGCAGTTCCGGTGGTTCTGGCTACACCTTC. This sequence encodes CASSSGGSGYTF.

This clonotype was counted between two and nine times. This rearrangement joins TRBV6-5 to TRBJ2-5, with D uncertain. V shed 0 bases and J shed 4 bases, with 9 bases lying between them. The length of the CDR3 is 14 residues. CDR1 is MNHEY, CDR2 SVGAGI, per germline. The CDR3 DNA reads TGTGCCAGCAGTTACTCGATGATAGGAGAGACCCAGTACTTC. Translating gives CASSYSMIGETQYF.

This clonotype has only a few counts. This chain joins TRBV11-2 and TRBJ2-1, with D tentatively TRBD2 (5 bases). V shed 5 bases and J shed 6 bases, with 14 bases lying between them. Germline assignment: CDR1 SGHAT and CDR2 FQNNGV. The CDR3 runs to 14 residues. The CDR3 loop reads CASSINPSGNEQFF. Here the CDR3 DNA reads TGTGCCAGCAGCATCAACCCCAGCGGCAATGAGCAGTTCTTC.

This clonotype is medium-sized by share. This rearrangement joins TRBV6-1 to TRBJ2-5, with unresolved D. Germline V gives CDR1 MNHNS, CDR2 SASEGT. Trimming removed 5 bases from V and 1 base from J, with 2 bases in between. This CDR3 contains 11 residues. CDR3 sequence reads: CASSRQETQYF. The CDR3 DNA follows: TGTGCCAGCAGTCGCCAAGAGACCCAGTACTTC.

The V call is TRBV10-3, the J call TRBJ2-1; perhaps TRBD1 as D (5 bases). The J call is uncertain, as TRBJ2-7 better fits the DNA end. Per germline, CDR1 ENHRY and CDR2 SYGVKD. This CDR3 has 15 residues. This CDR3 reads CAISVLRQGTYEQYF. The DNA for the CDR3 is TGTGCCATCAGTGTATTAAGGCAGGGCACCTACGAGCAGTACTTC.

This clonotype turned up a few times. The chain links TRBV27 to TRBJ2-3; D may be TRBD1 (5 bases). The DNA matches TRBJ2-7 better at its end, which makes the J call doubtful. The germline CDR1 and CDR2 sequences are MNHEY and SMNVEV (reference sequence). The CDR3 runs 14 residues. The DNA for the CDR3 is TGTGCCAGCAGTCCTAGGGGCTTCTACAATGAGCAGTACTTC. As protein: CASSPRGFYNEQYF.

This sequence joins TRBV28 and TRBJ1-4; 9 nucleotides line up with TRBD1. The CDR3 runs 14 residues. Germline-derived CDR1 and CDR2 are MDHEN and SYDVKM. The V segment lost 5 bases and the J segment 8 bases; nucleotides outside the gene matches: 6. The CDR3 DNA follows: TGTGCCAGCAGTCTGAACAGGGGGCCCGAAAAACTGTTTTTT. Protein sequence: CASSLNRGPEKLFF.

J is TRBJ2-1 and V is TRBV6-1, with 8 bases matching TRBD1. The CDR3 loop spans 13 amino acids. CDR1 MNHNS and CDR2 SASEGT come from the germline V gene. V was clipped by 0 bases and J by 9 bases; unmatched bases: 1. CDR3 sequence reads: CASSEARGLEQFF. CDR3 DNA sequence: TGTGCCAGCAGTGAAGCCAGGGGGCTTGAGCAGTTCTTC.

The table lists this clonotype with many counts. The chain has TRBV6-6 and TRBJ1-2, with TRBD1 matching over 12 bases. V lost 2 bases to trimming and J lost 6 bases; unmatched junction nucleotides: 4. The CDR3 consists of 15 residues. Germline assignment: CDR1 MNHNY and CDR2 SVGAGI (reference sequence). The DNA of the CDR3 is TGTGCCAGCAGTTACCCCCGGGACAGGGGGCATGGCTACACCTTC. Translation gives CASSYPRDRGHGYTF.

This CDR3 is CASGSAGGYYGYTF. Here the CDR3 DNA reads TGTGCTAGTGGTTCGGCCGGGGGTTACTATGGCTACACCTTC. V usage is TRBV12-5 and J usage is TRBJ1-2; D is possibly TRBD1 (5 bases). Trimming cost V 4 bases and J 3 bases, with 12 bases left between them. This CDR3 region has 14 residues. The germline V gene encodes CDR1 LGHNT and CDR2 FRNRAP.

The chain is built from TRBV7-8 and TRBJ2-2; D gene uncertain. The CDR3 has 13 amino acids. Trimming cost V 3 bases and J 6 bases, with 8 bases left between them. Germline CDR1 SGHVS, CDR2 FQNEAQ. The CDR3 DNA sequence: TGTGCCAGCAGCTTCTCGTGGCCCGGGGAGCTGTTTTTT. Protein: CASSFSWPGELFF.

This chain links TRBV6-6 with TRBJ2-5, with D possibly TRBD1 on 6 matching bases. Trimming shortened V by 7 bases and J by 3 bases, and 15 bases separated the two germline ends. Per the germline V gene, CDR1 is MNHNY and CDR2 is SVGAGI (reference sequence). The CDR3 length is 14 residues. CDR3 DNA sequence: TGTGCCAGCACTCCTTACAGGGCTGAAGAGACCCAGTACTTC. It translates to CASTPYRAEETQYF.

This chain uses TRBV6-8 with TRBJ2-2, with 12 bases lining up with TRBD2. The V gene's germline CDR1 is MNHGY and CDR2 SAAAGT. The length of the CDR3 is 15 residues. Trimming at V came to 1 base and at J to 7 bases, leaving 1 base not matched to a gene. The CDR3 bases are TGTGCCAGCAGTTACTGGGGACTAGCGGGCGGGGAGCTGTTTTTT. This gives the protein CASSYWGLAGGELFF.

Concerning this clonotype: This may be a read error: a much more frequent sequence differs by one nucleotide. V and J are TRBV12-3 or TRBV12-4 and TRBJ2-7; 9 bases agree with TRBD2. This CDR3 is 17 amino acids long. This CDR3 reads CPSSLSGWTSVYNEQYF. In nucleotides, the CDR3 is TGTCCCAGCAGCCTTAGTGGCTGGACTAGCGTATACAATGAGCAGTACTTC.

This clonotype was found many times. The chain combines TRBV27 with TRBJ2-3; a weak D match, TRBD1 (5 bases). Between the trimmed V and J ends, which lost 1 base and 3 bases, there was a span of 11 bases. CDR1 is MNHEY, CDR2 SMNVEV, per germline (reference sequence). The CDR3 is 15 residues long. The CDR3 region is CASSLLGQGTDTQYF. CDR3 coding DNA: TGTGCCAGCAGTTTATTAGGGCAGGGTACAGATACGCAGTATTTT.

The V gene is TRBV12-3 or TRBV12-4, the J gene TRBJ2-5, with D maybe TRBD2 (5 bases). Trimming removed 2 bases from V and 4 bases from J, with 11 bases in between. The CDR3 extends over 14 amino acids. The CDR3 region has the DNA TGTGCCAGCAGTTTATTCGCGGCGGGAGAGACCCAGTACTTC. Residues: CASSLFAAGETQYF.